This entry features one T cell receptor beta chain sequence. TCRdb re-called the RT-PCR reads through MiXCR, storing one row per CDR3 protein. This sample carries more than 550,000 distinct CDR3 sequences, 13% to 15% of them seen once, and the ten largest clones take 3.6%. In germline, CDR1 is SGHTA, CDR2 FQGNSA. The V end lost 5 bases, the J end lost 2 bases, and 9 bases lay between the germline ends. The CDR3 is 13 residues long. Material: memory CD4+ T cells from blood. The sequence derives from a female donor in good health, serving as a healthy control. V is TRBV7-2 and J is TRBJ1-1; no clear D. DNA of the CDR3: TGTGCCAGCAGCCGTATGCGAAACACTGAAGCTTTCTTT. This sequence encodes CASSRMRNTEAFF.